This is a list of T cell receptor beta chains from one sample in a study of STAT5B mutations in CD4+ large granular lymphocyte leukemia. Profiled with immunoSEQ multiplex PCR; TCRdb holds only in-frame clones, not every one. The profile shows approximately 32,000 clones, about nine tenths of them singletons. Input material: CD4+ T cells from blood buffy coats. These receptors were collected from a human donor in good health. CDR3s leave out the opening cysteine and the closing phenylalanine or tryptophan. The order of the fields is V gene, D gene, J gene, CDR3 protein. The D gene is left open where the match is weak.

>TRBV4-1|.|TRBJ1-1
ASSQARGGGTEAF
>TRBV6-5|TRBD1|TRBJ1-2
ASSYVQGAKVSA
>TRBV6-6|.|TRBJ1-5
ATHRGVVSNQPQH
>TRBV7-3|TRBD2|TRBJ2-1
ASSLTGTRNPF
>TRBV4-3|.|TRBJ1-2
ASSQTAAAYYGYT
>TRBV6-6|TRBD1|TRBJ1-1
ASSQTDRGGTEAF
>TRBV7-2|.|TRBJ2-3
ASSSASASQY
>TRBV4-1|.|TRBJ1-2
ASSQDLGTSRSDIYGYT
>TRBV7-9|.|TRBJ1-5
ASSPGYSNQPQH
>TRBV4-1|.|TRBJ2-7
ASSRSGHFGSYEQY
>TRBV19|.|TRBJ1-2
ASSGQSNLNYGYT
>TRBV4-2|.|TRBJ1-4
ASSQAWSRDNEKLF
>TRBV7-9|.|TRBJ2-5
ASSFREPLETQY
>TRBV29-1|TRBD1|TRBJ2-7
SVEDQQGAGEQY
>TRBV18|.|TRBJ2-3
ASSPIRQSTDTQY
>TRBV5-1|.|TRBJ2-5
ASSLGQNFQETQY
>TRBV4-3|.|TRBJ2-6
ASSQGWGNGANVLT